This T cell receptor beta chain was captured in a study of shared clonotypes between healthy human individuals. Looking at the study overall: Plates per donor: three CD4 naive, three CD4 memory, two CD8 naive, one CD8 memory.

Points from the study as a whole: The authors sampled blood alone, and tissue repertoires likely differ.

Naive CD8 cells lacked CD45RO, underwent positive selection for CCR7 and left out terminally differentiated effector memory CD45RA+ cells. With V trimmed by 9 bases and J by 5 bases, 15 bases remained unmatched. This CDR3 has 18 residues. CDR1 and CDR2 (germline): LGHNA, YSLEER. Produced via immunoSEQ multiplex PCR; TCRdb's table is partial and in-frame only. Of under 2,000,000 clones in the sample, roughly 94% are singletons; the top ten hold 1% to 1.5%. A remark on this clone: What it binds is not known.

The chain has TRBV4-3 and TRBJ2-1; 14 bases agree with TRBD2. Sequenced sample: naive CD8+ T cells sorted from blood. The receptor comes from a man younger than 35 in good health. CDR3 region: CASSHGTSGSFSNNEQFF. The CDR3 DNA follows: TGCGCCAGTTCCCACGGGACTAGCGGGAGTTTTTCCAACAATGAGCAGTTCTTC.